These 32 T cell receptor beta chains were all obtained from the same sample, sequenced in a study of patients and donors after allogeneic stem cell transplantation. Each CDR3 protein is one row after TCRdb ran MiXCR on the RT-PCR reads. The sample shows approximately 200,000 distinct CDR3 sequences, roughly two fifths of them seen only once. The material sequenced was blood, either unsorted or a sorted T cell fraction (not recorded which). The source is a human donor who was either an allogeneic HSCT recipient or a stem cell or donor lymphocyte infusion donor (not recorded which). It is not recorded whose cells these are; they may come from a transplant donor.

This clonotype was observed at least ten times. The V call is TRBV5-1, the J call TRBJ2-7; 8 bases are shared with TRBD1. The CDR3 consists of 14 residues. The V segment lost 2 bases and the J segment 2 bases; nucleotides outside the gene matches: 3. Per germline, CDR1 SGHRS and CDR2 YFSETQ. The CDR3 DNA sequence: TGCGCCAGCAGCTTAGACAGGGGACCCTACGAGCAGTACTTC. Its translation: CASSLDRGPYEQYF.

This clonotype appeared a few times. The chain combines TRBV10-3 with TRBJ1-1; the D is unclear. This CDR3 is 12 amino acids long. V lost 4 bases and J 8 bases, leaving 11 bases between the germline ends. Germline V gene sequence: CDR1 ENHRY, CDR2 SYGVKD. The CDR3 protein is CAISGALGEAFF. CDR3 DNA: TGTGCCATCAGTGGGGCCTTGGGGGAAGCTTTCTTT.

CDR3 residues: CSARDYLTGGGYTF. CDR3 coding DNA: TGCAGTGCTAGAGACTACTTAACAGGGGGTGGCTACACCTTC. V gene TRBV20-1 combines with J gene TRBJ1-2; the match to TRBD1 covers 8 bases. The germline V gene encodes CDR1 DFQATT and CDR2 SNEGSKA (reference sequence). V gave up 0 bases and J gave up 7 bases; unmatched junction bases: 7. This CDR3 has 14 residues.

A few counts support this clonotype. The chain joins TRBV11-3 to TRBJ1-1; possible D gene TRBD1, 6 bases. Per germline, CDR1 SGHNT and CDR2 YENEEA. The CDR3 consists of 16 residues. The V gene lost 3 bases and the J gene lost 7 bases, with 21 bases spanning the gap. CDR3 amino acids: CASSFGGGVQQGEAFF. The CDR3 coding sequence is TGTGCCAGCAGCTTCGGCGGTGGGGTCCAACAGGGTGAAGCTTTCTTT.

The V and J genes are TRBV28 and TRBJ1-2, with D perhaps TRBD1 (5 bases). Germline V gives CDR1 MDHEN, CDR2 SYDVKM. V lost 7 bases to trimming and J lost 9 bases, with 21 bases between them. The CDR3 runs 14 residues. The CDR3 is CASTDPGEGYCYTF. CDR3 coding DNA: TGTGCCAGCACAGACCCGGGGGAGGGGTATTGCTACACCTTC.

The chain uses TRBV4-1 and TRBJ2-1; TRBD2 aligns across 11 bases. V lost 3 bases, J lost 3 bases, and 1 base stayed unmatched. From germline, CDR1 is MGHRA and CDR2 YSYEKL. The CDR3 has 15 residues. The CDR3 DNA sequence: TGCGCCAGCAGCCACCTAGCGGGGGGCTACAATGAGCAGTTCTTC. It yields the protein CASSHLAGGYNEQFF.

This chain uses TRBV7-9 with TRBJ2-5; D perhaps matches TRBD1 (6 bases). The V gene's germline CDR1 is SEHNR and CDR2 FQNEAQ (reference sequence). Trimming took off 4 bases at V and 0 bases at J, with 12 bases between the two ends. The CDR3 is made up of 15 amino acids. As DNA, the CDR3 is TGTGCCAGCAGCTCCTCCAGGGGATACCAAGAGACCCAGTACTTC. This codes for CASSSSRGYQETQYF.

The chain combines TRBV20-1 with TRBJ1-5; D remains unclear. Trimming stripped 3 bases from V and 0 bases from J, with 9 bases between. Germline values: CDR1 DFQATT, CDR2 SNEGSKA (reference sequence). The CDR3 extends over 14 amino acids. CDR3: CSASGVLSNQPQHF. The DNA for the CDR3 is TGCAGTGCTAGCGGGGTTCTTAGCAATCAGCCCCAGCATTTT.

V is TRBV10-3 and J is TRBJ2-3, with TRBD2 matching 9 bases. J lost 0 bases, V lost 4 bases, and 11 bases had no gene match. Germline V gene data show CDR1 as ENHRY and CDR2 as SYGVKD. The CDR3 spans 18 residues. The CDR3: CAISGGGVAGASTDTQYF. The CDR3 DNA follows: TGTGCCATCAGTGGAGGGGGAGTAGCGGGGGCTAGCACAGATACGCAGTATTTT.

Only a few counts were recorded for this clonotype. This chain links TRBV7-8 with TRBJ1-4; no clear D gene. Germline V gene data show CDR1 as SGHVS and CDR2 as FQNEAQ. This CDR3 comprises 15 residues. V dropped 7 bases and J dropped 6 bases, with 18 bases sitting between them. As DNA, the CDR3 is TGTGCCAGCACCAAGAACTTTCGGGTCCATGAAAAACTGTTTTTT. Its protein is CASTKNFRVHEKLFF.

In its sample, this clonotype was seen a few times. CDR3 DNA: TGTGCCAGCACCCGACAGGGAATGGCGGCAGATACGCAGTATTTT. Translating gives CASTRQGMAADTQYF. V gene TRBV9 combines with J gene TRBJ2-3; 7 positions match TRBD1. J was trimmed by 4 bases and V by 6 bases; bases with no gene match: 11. Germline V CDR1 and CDR2: SGDLS, YYNGEE. The CDR3 consists of 15 residues.

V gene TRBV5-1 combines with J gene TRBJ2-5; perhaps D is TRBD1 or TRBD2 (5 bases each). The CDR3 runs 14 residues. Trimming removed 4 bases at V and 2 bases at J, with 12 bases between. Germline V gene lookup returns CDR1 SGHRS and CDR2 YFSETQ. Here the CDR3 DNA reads TGCGCCAGCAGCCAAGGGACGGGACAAGAGACCCAGTACTTC. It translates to CASSQGTGQETQYF.

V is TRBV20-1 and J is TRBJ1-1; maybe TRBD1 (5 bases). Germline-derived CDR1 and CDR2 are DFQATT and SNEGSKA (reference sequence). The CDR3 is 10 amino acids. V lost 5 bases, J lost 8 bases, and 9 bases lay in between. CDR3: CSALTVEAFF. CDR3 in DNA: TGCAGTGCTCTGACAGTAGAAGCTTTCTTT.

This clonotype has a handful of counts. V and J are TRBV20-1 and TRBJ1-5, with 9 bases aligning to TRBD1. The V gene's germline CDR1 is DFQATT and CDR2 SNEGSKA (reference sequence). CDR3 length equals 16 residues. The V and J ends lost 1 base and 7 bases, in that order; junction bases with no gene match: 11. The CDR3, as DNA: TGCAGTGCTAGAGGACAGGGGGGATATTCACGCCAGCCCCAGCATTTT. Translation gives CSARGQGGYSRQPQHF.

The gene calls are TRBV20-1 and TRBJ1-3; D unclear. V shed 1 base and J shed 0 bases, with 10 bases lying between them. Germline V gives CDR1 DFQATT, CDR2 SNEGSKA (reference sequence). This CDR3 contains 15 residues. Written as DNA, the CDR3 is TGCAGTGCTAGAGGAACGGGAAACTCTGGAAACACCATATATTTT. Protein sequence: CSARGTGNSGNTIYF.

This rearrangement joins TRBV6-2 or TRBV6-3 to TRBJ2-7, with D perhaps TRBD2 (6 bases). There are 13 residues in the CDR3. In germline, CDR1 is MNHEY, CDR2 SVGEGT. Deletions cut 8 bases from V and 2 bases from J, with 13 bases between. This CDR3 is CASLGTPTYEQYF. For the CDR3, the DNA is TGTGCCAGCCTCGGGACTCCTACCTACGAGCAGTACTTC.

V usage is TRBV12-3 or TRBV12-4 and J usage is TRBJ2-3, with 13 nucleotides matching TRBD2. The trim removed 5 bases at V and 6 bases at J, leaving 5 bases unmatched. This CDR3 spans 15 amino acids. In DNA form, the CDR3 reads TGTGCCAGCAGTATACTAGCGGGGGGGGCGGATACGCAGTATTTT. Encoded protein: CASSILAGGADTQYF.

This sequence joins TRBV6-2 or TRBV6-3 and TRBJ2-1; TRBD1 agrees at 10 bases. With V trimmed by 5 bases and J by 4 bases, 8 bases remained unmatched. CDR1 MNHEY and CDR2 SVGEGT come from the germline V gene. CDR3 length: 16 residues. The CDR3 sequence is CASSLTRDRGYNEQFF. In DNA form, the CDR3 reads TGTGCCAGCAGTCTGACCCGGGACAGGGGTTACAATGAGCAGTTCTTC.

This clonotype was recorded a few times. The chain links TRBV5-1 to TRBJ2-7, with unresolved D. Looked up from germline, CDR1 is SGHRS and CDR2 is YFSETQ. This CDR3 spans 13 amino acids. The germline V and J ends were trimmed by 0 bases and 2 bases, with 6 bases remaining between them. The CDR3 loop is CASSLEAAYEQYF. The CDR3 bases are TGCGCCAGCAGCTTGGAGGCGGCCTACGAGCAGTACTTC.

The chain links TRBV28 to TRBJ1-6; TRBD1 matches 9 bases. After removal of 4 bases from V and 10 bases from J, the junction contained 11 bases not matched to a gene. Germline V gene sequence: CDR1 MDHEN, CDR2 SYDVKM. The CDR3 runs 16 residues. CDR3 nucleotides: TGTGCCAGCAGTTCCCTGTCACAGGGGGCGAGGTCACCCCTCCACTTT. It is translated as CASSSLSQGARSPLHF.

CDR3 loop: CSVDLGDYGYTF. CDR3 in DNA: TGCAGCGTTGACTTGGGTGACTATGGCTACACCTTC. V usage is TRBV29-1 and J usage is TRBJ1-2, with unresolved D. Looked up from germline, CDR1 is SQVTM and CDR2 is ANQGSEA. The CDR3 sequence is 12 residues long. V dropped 3 bases and J dropped 3 bases, with 8 bases sitting between them.

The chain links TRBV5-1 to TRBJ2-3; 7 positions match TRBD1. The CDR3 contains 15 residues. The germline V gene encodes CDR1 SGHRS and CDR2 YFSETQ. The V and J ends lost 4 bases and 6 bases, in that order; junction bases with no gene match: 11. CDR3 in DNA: TGCGCCAGCAGCCCACCGACAGGGATTATGGATACGCAGTATTTT. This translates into CASSPPTGIMDTQYF.

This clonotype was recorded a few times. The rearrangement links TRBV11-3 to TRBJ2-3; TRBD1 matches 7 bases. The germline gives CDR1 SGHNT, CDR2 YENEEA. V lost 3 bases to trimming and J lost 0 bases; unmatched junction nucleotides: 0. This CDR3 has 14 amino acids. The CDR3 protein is CASSFRGSTDTQYF. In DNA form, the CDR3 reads TGTGCCAGCAGCTTCAGGGGGAGCACAGATACGCAGTATTTT.

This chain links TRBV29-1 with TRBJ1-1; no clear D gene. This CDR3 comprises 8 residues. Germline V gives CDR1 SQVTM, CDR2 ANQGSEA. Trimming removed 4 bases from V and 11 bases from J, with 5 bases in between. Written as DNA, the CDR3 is TGCAGCGTTGGTCCCGCTTTCTTT. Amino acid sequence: CSVGPAFF.

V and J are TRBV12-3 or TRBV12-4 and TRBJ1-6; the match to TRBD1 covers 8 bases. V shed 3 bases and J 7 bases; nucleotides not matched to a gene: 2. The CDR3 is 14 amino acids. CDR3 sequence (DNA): TGTGCCAGCAGTTTCGGACAGGGAAATTCACCCCTCCACTTT. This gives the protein CASSFGQGNSPLHF.

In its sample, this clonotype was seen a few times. The chain's CDR3 is CASSPRSNTEAFF. The CDR3 DNA reads TGTGCCAGCTCACCACGGTCGAACACTGAAGCTTTCTTT. The chain recombines TRBV18 with TRBJ1-1; D uncertain. CDR1 and CDR2 from the germline V gene are KGHSH and LQKENI. Trimming stripped 1 base from V and 1 base from J, with 4 bases between. The CDR3 sequence is 13 residues long. Full variable domain (outside the CDR3, taken from reference TRBV18 and TRBJ1-1): NAGVMQNPRHLVRRRGQEARLRCSPMKGHSHVYWYRQLPEEGLKFMVYLQKENIIDESGMPKERFSAEFPKEGPSILRIQQVVRGDSAAYFCASSPRSNTEAFFGQGTRLTVV.

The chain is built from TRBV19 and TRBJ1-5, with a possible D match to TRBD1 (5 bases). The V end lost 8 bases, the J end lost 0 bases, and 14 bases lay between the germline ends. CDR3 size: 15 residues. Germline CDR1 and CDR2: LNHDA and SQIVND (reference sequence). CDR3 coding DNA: TGTGCCAGTGACCCAGACAGATATAGCAATCAGCCCCAGCATTTT. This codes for CASDPDRYSNQPQHF.

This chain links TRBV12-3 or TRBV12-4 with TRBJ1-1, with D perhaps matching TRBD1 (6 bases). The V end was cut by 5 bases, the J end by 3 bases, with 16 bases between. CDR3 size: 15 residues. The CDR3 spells CASSPEGEWDTEAFF. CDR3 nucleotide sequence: TGTGCCAGCAGTCCCGAGGGGGAGTGGGACACTGAAGCTTTCTTT.

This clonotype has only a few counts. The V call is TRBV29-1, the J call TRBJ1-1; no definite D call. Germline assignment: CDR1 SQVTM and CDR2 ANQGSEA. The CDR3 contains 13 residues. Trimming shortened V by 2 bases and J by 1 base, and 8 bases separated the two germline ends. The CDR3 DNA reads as TGCAGCGTTGAACCTCAAACGAACACTGAAGCTTTCTTT. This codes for CSVEPQTNTEAFF.

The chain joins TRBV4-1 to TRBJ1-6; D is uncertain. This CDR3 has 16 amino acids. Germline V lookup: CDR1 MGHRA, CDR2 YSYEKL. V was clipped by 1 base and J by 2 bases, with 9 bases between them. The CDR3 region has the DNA TGCGCCAGCAGCCAAGGGATGTTTCCCTATAATTCACCCCTCCACTTT. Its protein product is CASSQGMFPYNSPLHF.

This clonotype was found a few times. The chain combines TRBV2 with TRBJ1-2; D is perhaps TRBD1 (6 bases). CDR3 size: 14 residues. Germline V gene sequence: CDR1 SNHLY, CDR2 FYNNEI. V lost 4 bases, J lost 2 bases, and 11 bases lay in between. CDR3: CASSVTGTNYGYTF. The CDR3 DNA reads TGTGCCAGCAGTGTTACCGGGACAAACTATGGCTACACCTTC.

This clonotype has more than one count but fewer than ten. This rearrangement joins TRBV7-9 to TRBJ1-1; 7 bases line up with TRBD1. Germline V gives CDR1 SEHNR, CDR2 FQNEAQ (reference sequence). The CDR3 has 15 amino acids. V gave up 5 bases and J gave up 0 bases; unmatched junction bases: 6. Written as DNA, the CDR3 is TGTGCCAGCAGCCCGGGGACAGTAGTGAACACTGAAGCTTTCTTT. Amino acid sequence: CASSPGTVVNTEAFF.